The 17 T cell receptor beta chains below come from one sample, sequenced in a study of T cell responses to AZD1222 COVID-19 vaccine. Clones were sequenced by immunoSEQ multiplex PCR, and TCRdb holds only the in-frame ones, with some missing. Of under 110,000 clones listed, 80% to 90% were seen once; the top ten hold roughly a tenth. Specimen: peripheral blood, collected 28 days after the second AZD1222 dose. These receptors all come from an adult who received the AZD1222 COVID-19 vaccine.

The rearrangement joins TRBV30 to TRBJ1-5, with D unclear. Between the trimmed V and J ends, which lost 0 bases and 1 base, there was a span of 10 bases. The CDR3 extends over 15 amino acids. Germline values: CDR1 GTSNPN, CDR2 SVGIG (reference sequence). For the CDR3, the DNA is TGTGCCTGGAGTGTACCGGCGGGGAGCAATCAGCCCCAGCATTTT. It codes for CAWSVPAGSNQPQHF.

The CDR3 coding sequence is TGTGCCAGCAGGGCCTCAGGGACCACCGGGGAGCTGTTTTTT. Translated, it gives CASRASGTTGELFF. The V gene is TRBV27, the J gene TRBJ2-2; D may correspond to TRBD1 or TRBD2 (5 bases each). Germline values: CDR1 MNHEY, CDR2 SMNVEV (reference sequence). Trimming left V 6 bases short and J 4 bases short, with 12 bases between. CDR3 size: 14 residues.

This clone is a singleton in its sample. This chain joins TRBV7-2 and TRBJ2-5; 7 bases align to TRBD1. V shed 0 bases and J 7 bases; nucleotides not matched to a gene: 5. The CDR3 sequence is 14 residues long. Germline V lookup: CDR1 SGHTA, CDR2 FQGNSA. For the CDR3, the DNA is TGTGCCAGCAGCTTAGCGGGGCAGGGGGTGACCCAGTACTTC. Its translation is CASSLAGQGVTQYF.

The chain carries TRBV2 and TRBJ2-3; TRBD2 matches 11 bases. V lost 3 bases, J lost 6 bases, and 5 bases stayed unmatched. Germline V lookup: CDR1 SNHLY, CDR2 FYNNEI. The CDR3 runs to 15 residues. The CDR3 loop is CASSEGPSGGDTQYF. In DNA form, the CDR3 reads TGTGCCAGCAGTGAGGGGCCTAGCGGGGGGGATACGCAGTATTTT.

The gene calls are TRBV6-6 and TRBJ1-2; perhaps TRBD1 as D (6 bases). V lost 1 base and J lost 5, with 8 bases in between. This CDR3 is built from 13 residues. Germline CDR1 is MNHNY and CDR2 is SVGAGI (reference sequence). CDR3 sequence reads: CASSYLDSYGYTF. The CDR3, as DNA: TGTGCCAGCAGTTACTTGGACAGTTATGGCTACACCTTC.

The chain links TRBV5-1 to TRBJ1-2, with 9 bases that match TRBD1. J was trimmed by 6 bases and V by 1 base; bases with no gene match: 10. The germline gives CDR1 SGHRS, CDR2 YFSETQ. The CDR3 totals 16 residues. CDR3 protein: CASSLTPPQGANGYTF. CDR3 in DNA: TGCGCCAGCAGCTTGACCCCCCCACAGGGGGCGAATGGCTACACCTTC.

The genes are TRBV7-6 and TRBJ1-3; 9 bases line up with TRBD1. The germline CDR1 and CDR2 sequences are SGHVS and FNYEAQ. The length of the CDR3 is 15 residues. Trimming removed 6 bases from V and 4 bases from J; junction bases left unmatched: 7. The CDR3 spells CASSPGTGTGNTIYF. CDR3 in DNA: TGTGCCAGCAGTCCCGGGACAGGGACCGGAAACACCATATATTTT.

This rearrangement joins TRBV6-6 to TRBJ2-7, with TRBD2 identical over 10 bases. CDR3 size: 15 residues. CDR1 is MNHNY, CDR2 SVGAGI, per germline (reference sequence). The ends lost 6 bases at V and 3 bases at J; junction bases unmatched: 8. CDR3 bases: TGTGCCAGCAGAAAGCTAGCGGGGGTCCGCTACGAGCAGTACTTC. Residues: CASRKLAGVRYEQYF.

This clone was observed a few times. The chain uses TRBV5-6 and TRBJ1-4; TRBD1 agrees at 7 bases. The V gene end was trimmed by 5 bases and the J gene end by 8 bases; junction bases not matched to a gene: 18. Germline V CDR1 and CDR2: SGHDT, YYEEEE. This CDR3 is 17 amino acids long. This CDR3 reads CASRKTGTIRLEEKLFF. The DNA of the CDR3 is TGTGCCAGCAGAAAGACAGGGACTATAAGACTAGAGGAAAAACTGTTTTTT.

Comments on this clone: Its ends do not fully match the called genes, so a read error is possible. V and J are TRBV3-1 (or the pseudogene TRBV3-2) and TRBJ2-7; D is undetermined. This CDR3 contains 12 residues. Germline values: CDR1 LGHDT, CDR2 YNNKEL (reference sequence). DNA of the CDR3: TGTGCCAGCAGCCTCCAAGACGCACCGACCTCCTTC. The encoded protein is CASSLQDAPTSF.

The genes are TRBV6-1 and TRBJ1-1; D ambiguous. Trimming removed 0 bases at V and 2 bases at J, with 7 bases between. CDR3 length: 14 residues. The germline V gene encodes CDR1 MNHNS and CDR2 SASEGT. CDR3 amino acids: CASSEAGSNTEAFF. The CDR3 DNA reads TGTGCCAGCAGTGAAGCAGGGTCCAACACTGAAGCTTTCTTT.

V gene TRBV11-2 combines with J gene TRBJ2-7; 9 positions match TRBD2. Trimming cost V 4 bases and J 3 bases; bases outside gene matches: 7. Per germline, CDR1 SGHAT and CDR2 FQNNGV. CDR3 length: 15 amino acids. CDR3 loop: CASSSQTSGGYEQYF. The DNA for the CDR3 is TGTGCCAGCAGCTCCCAGACTAGCGGAGGCTACGAGCAGTACTTC.

A single count supports this clone. The chain employs TRBV6-5 and TRBJ1-3; D uncertain. The length of the CDR3 is 15 residues. V was clipped by 7 bases and J by 2 bases, with 15 bases between them. CDR1 and CDR2 (germline): MNHEY, SVGAGI. The CDR3: CASTKGGGTGNTIYF. In DNA form, the CDR3 reads TGTGCCAGCACTAAGGGCGGCGGGACTGGAAACACCATATATTTT.

This clone has only one observation. This chain connects TRBV21-1 to TRBJ2-2; TRBD2, as called in the table, went unchecked against the DNA. TRBV21-1 is described as a pseudogene. This CDR3 spans 14 amino acids. The chain's CDR3 is CASSEGPNTGELFF. The DNA for the CDR3 is TGTGCCAGCAGCGAGGGCCCGAACACCGGGGAGCTGTTTTTT.

This rearrangement joins TRBV7-3 to TRBJ2-3; D may be TRBD1 (6 bases). Germline values: CDR1 SGHTA, CDR2 FQGTGA. This CDR3 comprises 13 residues. V was pared by 3 bases and J by 5 bases, with 9 bases between. CDR3 DNA sequence: TGTGCCAGCAGCTTCGCCAGGGGAGATACGCAGTATTTT. It translates to CASSFARGDTQYF.

V and J are TRBV7-2 and TRBJ2-6; weak D call: TRBD1 (5 bases). Looked up from germline, CDR1 is SGHTA and CDR2 is FQGNSA. This CDR3 is 16 amino acids long. The V gene lost 4 bases and the J gene lost 4 bases, with 14 bases spanning the gap. The CDR3 loop reads CASSSWTDKGANVLTF. Here the CDR3 DNA reads TGTGCCAGCAGCTCGTGGACGGACAAGGGGGCCAACGTCCTGACTTTC. Together with reference TRBV7-2 and TRBJ2-6, the CDR3 gives the full variable domain: GAGVSQSPSNKVTEKGKDVELRCDPISGHTALYWYRQSLGQGLEFLIYFQGNSAPDKSGLPSDRFSAERTGGSVSTLTIQRTQQEDSAVYLCASSSWTDKGANVLTFGAGSRLTVL.

The genes are TRBV2 and TRBJ1-5; D might be TRBD1 (6 bases). This CDR3 is built from 13 residues. Germline CDR1 is SNHLY and CDR2 is FYNNEI. V gave up 3 bases and J gave up 7 bases, with 10 bases separating them. The CDR3 loop reads CASSDRGRQPQHF. DNA for the CDR3: TGTGCCAGCAGTGACAGGGGAAGGCAGCCCCAGCATTTT.